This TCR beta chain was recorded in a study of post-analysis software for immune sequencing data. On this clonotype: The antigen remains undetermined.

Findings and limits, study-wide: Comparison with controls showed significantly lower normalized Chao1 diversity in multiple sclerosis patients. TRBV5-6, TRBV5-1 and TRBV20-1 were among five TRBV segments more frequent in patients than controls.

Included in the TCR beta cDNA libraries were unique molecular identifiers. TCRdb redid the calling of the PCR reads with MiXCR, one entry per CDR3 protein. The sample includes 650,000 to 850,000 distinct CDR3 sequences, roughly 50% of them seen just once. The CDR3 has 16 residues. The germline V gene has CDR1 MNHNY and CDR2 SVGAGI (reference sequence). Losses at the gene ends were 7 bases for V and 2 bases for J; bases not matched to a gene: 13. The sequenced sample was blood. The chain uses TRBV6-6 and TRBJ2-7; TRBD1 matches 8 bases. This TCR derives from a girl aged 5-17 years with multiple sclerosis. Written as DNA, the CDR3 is TGTGCCAGCATTCGAAGAGGGGGACAGGAGACCTACGAGCAGTACTTC. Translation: CASIRRGGQETYEQYF.